Following are 12 T cell receptor beta chains from one sample sequenced in a study of response to subunit inactivated influenza vaccine. Each CDR3 protein gets one entry after TCRdb re-called the RT-PCR reads with MiXCR. The sample has 590,000 or so distinct CDR3 sequences, 14% seen once. Sample: PBMCs from blood, taken approximately 15 days before vaccination. These receptor sequences come from a man aged 45-65 years who received an inactivated influenza vaccine.

The chain employs TRBV28 and TRBJ1-1; 7 nucleotides line up with TRBD1. V shed 6 bases, J shed 11 bases, and the junction held 9 bases outside the gene matches. The CDR3 contains 12 residues. Germline loops: CDR1 MDHEN, CDR2 SYDVKM. The CDR3 DNA reads as TGTGCCAGCAGCGTAAAGGGGGCGCGGGCTTTCTTT. It encodes CASSVKGARAFF.

Only a few counts were recorded for this clonotype. The chain uses TRBV12-3 or TRBV12-4 and TRBJ2-3; D unresolved. The ends were cut back, 8 bases at V and 1 base at J, with 16 bases in the middle. The CDR3 sequence is 15 residues long. The CDR3 protein is CASDHGDLGTDTQYF. The CDR3 nucleotides are TGTGCCAGCGATCATGGAGACTTGGGCACAGATACGCAGTATTTT.

The genes are TRBV12-3 or TRBV12-4 and TRBJ2-1; perhaps TRBD1 as D (7 bases). Deletions cut 3 bases from V and 6 bases from J, with 9 bases between. The CDR3 runs to 13 residues. This CDR3 reads CASSFRGVNEQFF. CDR3 bases: TGTGCCAGCAGTTTCAGGGGGGTCAATGAGCAGTTCTTC.

The chain combines TRBV7-9 with TRBJ2-2, with D unresolved. CDR1 and CDR2 (germline): SEHNR, FQNEAQ (reference sequence). The V and J ends lost 0 bases and 3 bases respectively, with 8 bases between them. This CDR3 region has 15 residues. CDR3 sequence: CASSLARAYTGELFF. CDR3 nucleotide sequence: TGTGCCAGCAGCTTAGCACGAGCCTACACCGGGGAGCTGTTTTTT.

The V and J genes are TRBV7-3 and TRBJ2-1; either TRBD1 or TRBD2 may fit D (5 bases each). CDR1 is SGHTA and CDR2 is FQGTGA in the germline V gene. Trimming took off 5 bases at V and 7 bases at J, with 12 bases between the two ends. CDR3 length: 13 amino acids. CDR3 bases: TGTGCCAGCAGCAAAACCAGGGAGAATGAGCAGTTCTTC. This translates into CASSKTRENEQFF.

This chain connects TRBV4-3 to TRBJ2-6; the D is unclear. The germline V gene encodes CDR1 LGHNA and CDR2 YSLEER. This CDR3 has 16 amino acids. Trimming shortened V by 0 bases and J by 4 bases, and 10 bases separated the two germline ends. The CDR3 region is CASSQDWMSGANVLTF. The CDR3 nucleotides read TGCGCCAGCAGCCAAGATTGGATGTCCGGGGCCAACGTCCTGACTTTC.

This chain uses TRBV10-3 with TRBJ2-1; D might be TRBD1 or TRBD2, each matching 5 bases. Germline V CDR1 and CDR2: ENHRY, SYGVKD. The length of the CDR3 is 14 residues. V was pared by 2 bases and J by 8 bases, with 13 bases between. The CDR3 loop is CAISEGPSRDEQFF. The CDR3 nucleotides are TGTGCCATCAGTGAGGGGCCTAGCAGGGATGAGCAGTTCTTC.

The sample holds a few counts of this clonotype. The rearrangement links TRBV7-8 to TRBJ2-3; maybe TRBD2 (5 bases). This CDR3 comprises 14 residues. Germline assignment: CDR1 SGHVS and CDR2 FQNEAQ. V was shortened by 5 bases and J by 8 bases, with 17 bases between the two germline ends. The CDR3 region has the DNA TGTGCCAGCAGCGGAGTAGGAGGCGTGAGTACGCAGTATTTT. Its translation: CASSGVGGVSTQYF.

The chain links TRBV5-1 to TRBJ2-3, with 8 bases lining up with TRBD1. J gave up 2 bases and V 0 bases, and 8 bases lay outside the gene matches. Germline V gene sequence: CDR1 SGHRS, CDR2 YFSETQ. This CDR3 comprises 17 residues. CDR3 nucleotide sequence: TGCGCCAGCAGCTTGGCTATCTGGACAGGGCCCACAGATACGCAGTATTTT. Its protein product is CASSLAIWTGPTDTQYF.

This clonotype was seen repeatedly, ten times or more. The rearrangement links TRBV7-9 to TRBJ1-1; D gene unclear. V lost 4 bases and J 6 bases, leaving 18 bases between the germline ends. This CDR3 is 15 amino acids long. Germline loops: CDR1 SEHNR, CDR2 FQNEAQ (reference sequence). The CDR3 protein is CASSSRVPRGSEAFF. CDR3 coding DNA: TGTGCCAGCAGCTCACGAGTCCCCCGAGGGTCTGAAGCTTTCTTT.

This clonotype showed up many times. The gene calls are TRBV20-1 and TRBJ2-2, with 11 nucleotides matching TRBD1. The CDR3 spans 18 residues. The ends lost 4 bases at V and 4 bases at J; junction bases unmatched: 14. From germline, CDR1 is DFQATT and CDR2 SNEGSKA (reference sequence). The CDR3 spells CSAKYPSGQGAGTGELFF. The CDR3 DNA reads TGCAGTGCTAAATATCCTTCAGGACAGGGGGCGGGCACCGGGGAGCTGTTTTTT.

The table lists this clonotype with a few counts. This rearrangement joins TRBV20-1 to TRBJ2-2; D uncertain. Germline values: CDR1 DFQATT, CDR2 SNEGSKA (reference sequence). V shed 7 bases and J shed 4 bases, with 10 bases lying between them. This CDR3 is built from 12 residues. CDR3 DNA: TGCAGTGTGAGCCGGCCCACCGGGGAGCTGTTTTTT. It yields the protein CSVSRPTGELFF.